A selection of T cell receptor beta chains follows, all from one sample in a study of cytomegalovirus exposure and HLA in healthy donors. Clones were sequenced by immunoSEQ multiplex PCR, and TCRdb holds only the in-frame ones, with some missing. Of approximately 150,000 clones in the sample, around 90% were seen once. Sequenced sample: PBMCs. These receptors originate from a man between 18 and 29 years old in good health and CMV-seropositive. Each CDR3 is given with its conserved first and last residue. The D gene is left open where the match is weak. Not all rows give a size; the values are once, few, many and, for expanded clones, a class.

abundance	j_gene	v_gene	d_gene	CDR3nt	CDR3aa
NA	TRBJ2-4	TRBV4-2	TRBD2	TGTGCCAGCAGCCAAGATGGGTGGACTAGCGGGGGTTTATTGGCCAAAAACATTCAGTACTTC	CASSQDGWTSGGLLAKNIQYF
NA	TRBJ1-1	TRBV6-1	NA	TGTGCCAGCAGTGATCCAGGGAGGAGAAACACTGAAGCTTTCTTT	CASSDPGRRNTEAFF
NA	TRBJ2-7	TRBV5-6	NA	TGTGCCAGCAGCTTGGGAAGAGACTACGAGCAGTACTTC	CASSLGRDYEQYF
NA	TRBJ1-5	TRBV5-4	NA	TGTGCCAGCAGCTTGGGCAGCGATCAGCCCCAGCATTTT	CASSLGSDQPQHF
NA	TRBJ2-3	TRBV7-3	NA	TGTGCCAGCAGCAATGGCGGGGGCACAGATACGCAGTATTTT	CASSNGGGTDTQYF
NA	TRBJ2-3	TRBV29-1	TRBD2	TGCAGCGTTGAAACTACTAGCGGGAGAGGTACAGATACGCAGTATTTT	CSVETTSGRGTDTQYF
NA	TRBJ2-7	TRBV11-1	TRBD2	TGTGCCAGCAGTCAAGATCGGAGCGGGAGTTCGTACGAGCAGTACTTC	CASSQDRSGSSYEQYF
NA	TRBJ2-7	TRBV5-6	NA	TGTGCCAGCAGCTACACCACCCGATACGAGCAGTACTTC	CASSYTTRYEQYF
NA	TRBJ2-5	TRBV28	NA	TGTGCCAGCAGTTTATTTCTGGGGGGCCAGTACTTC	CASSLFLGGQYF
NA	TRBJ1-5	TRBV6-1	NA	TGTGCCAGCAGTGAAGGTACAAGGAGGGATAGCAATCAGCCCCAGCATTTT	CASSEGTRRDSNQPQHF
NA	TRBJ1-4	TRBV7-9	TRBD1	TGTGCCAGCAGCTTAGCAGGGGGCGATGAAAAACTGTTTTTT	CASSLAGGDEKLFF
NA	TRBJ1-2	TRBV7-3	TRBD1	TGTGCCAGCAGCCTCACACCCGGGACAGAGTATGGCTACACCTTC	CASSLTPGTEYGYTF
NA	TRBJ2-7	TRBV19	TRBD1	TGTGCCAGTAGTATAGGGGGACAGAGCTCCTACGAGCAGTACTTC	CASSIGGQSSYEQYF
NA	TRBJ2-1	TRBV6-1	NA	TGTGCCACCCATAGCGGGACAGGGACCTACAATGAGCAGTTCTTC	CATHSGTGTYNEQFF
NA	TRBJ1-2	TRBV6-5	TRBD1	TGTGCCAGCAGTCCCGGGACAGTTGCCTCCTATGGCTACACCTTC	CASSPGTVASYGYTF
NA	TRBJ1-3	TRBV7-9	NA	TGTGCCAGCAGCTTAGCGCAGCCAGGAACCTCTGGAAACACCATATATTTT	CASSLAQPGTSGNTIYF
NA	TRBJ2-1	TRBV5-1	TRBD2	TGCGCCAGCAGCCAACATCTTGGGACTAGCGGGGTTGATGAGCAGTTCTTC	CASSQHLGTSGVDEQFF
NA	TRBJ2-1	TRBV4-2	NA	TGTGCCAGCAGCCAAGATTCTTACAATGAGCAGTTCTTC	CASSQDSYNEQFF
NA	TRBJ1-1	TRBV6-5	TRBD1	TGTGCCAGCAGTTCCTTGGACAGGTCCATGAACACTGAAGCTTTCTTT	CASSSLDRSMNTEAFF
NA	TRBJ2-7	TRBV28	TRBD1	TGTGCCAGCAGTAGCCCGGGACAGGGGGCCTACGAGCAGTACTTC	CASSSPGQGAYEQYF
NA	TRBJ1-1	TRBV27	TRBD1	TGTGCCAGCAGTTTAAGGGGGCTGAACACTGAAGCTTTCTTT	CASSLRGLNTEAFF
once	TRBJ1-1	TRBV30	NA	TGTGCCTGGAGTACCGACCTGGGGAGGAACACTGAAGCTTTCTTT	CAWSTDLGRNTEAFF
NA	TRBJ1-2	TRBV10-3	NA	TGTGCCATCAGCCCGGGGGGAAGTTATGGCTACACCTTC	CAISPGGSYGYTF
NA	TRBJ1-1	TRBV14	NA	TGTGCCAGCAGCCAAGAAACTATTTACAAGTTCACTGAAGCTTTCTTT	CASSQETIYKFTEAFF
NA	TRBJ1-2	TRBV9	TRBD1	TGTGCCAGCAGCGTCGGGACAGGCTATGGCTACACCTTC	CASSVGTGYGYTF
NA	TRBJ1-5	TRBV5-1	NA	TGCGCCAGCAGCTTGGATGCAGATCAGCCCCAGCATTTT	CASSLDADQPQHF
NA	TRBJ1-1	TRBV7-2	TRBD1	TGTGCCAGCAGCTTAGAGGGGACAGCCCCCAGGGAAGCTTTCTTT	CASSLEGTAPREAFF
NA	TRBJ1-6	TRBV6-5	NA	TGTGCCAGCCGTATTGGAGGGAATAATTCACCCCTCCACTTT	CASRIGGNNSPLHF
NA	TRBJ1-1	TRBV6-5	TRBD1	TGTGCCAGCAGCAAAGACAGGGTGAACACTGAAGCTTTCTTT	CASSKDRVNTEAFF
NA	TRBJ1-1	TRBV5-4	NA	TGTGCCACTACCCCAGGGTCCCGGAACACTGAAGCTTTCTTT	CATTPGSRNTEAFF
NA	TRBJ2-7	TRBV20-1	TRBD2	TGCAGTGCGTTAGCGGGCTACGAGCAGTACTTC	CSALAGYEQYF
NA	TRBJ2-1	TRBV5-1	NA	TGCGCCAGCAGCTTGGGAGTGTGGCTAGCTACCGATGAGCAGTTCTTC	CASSLGVWLATDEQFF
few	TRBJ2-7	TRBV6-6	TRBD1	TGTGCCAGCAGTGGCTGGGACAGGGGATCCTACGAGCAGTACTTC	CASSGWDRGSYEQYF
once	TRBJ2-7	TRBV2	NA	TGTGCCAGCAGGGCATCCTACGAGCAGTACTTC	CASRASYEQYF
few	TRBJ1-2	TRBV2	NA	TGTGCCAGCAGGGAAGACAGTAGCTATGGCTACACCTTC	CASREDSSYGYTF
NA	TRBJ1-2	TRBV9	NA	TGTGCCAGCAGCGCTAATTTACAGGGCTTCTATGGCTACACCTTC	CASSANLQGFYGYTF
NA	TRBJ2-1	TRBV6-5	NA	TGTGCCAGCAGTTACTCGCGGGTGGCGGTTATCAATGAGCAGTTCTTC	CASSYSRVAVINEQFF
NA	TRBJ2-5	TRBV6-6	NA	TGTGCCAGCAGGGGCCCGGGTTCGGGGCAAGAGACCCAGTACTTC	CASRGPGSGQETQYF
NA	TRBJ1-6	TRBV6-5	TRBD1	TGTGCCAGCAGTTACTCCCAGGGGGCCGGCCTCCACTTT	CASSYSQGAGLHF
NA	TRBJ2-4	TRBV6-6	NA	TGTGCCAGCAGTTCCCACCCAACAGGGTTGGGAAACATTCAGTACTTC	CASSSHPTGLGNIQYF